The 22 T cell receptor beta chains listed next were all sequenced from one sample in a study of PD-1 blockade in classical Hodgkin lymphoma. The data were produced by immunoSEQ multiplex PCR, yet TCRdb's version contains in-frame clones alone and is incomplete. Here the sample spans approximately 98,000 clones, roughly nine tenths being singletons. The patients all showed relapse after autologous stem cell transplantation, while their brentuximab vedotin exposure varied. The source was peripheral blood mononuclear cells (PBMCs), collected before the second cycle of nivolumab. Receptor source: a human donor with classical Hodgkin lymphoma.

The chain carries TRBV14 and TRBJ1-1; no firm D call. This CDR3 region has 14 residues. The V end was cut by 2 bases, the J end by 0 bases, with 7 bases between. Germline lookup yields CDR1 SGHDN and CDR2 FVKESK. In DNA form, the CDR3 reads TGTGCCAGCAGCCAAAACAGAATGAACACTGAAGCTTTCTTT. It specifies CASSQNRMNTEAFF.

The chain carries TRBV19 and TRBJ2-1; 11 bases map to TRBD2. J gave up 8 bases and V 4 bases, and 10 bases lay outside the gene matches. In germline, CDR1 is LNHDA, CDR2 SQIVND (reference sequence). The CDR3 is 16 residues long. This CDR3 reads CASSTYLLAGADEQFF. The DNA for the CDR3 is TGTGCCAGTAGTACCTATCTACTAGCGGGAGCAGATGAGCAGTTCTTC.

V gene TRBV6-6 combines with J gene TRBJ1-2; D unresolved. The CDR3 consists of 13 residues. Trimming left V 5 bases short and J 5 bases short, with 12 bases between. Germline values: CDR1 MNHNY, CDR2 SVGAGI (reference sequence). The CDR3 region has the DNA TGTGCCAGCAGTCCCCATGAGACGTATGGCTACACCTTC. This codes for CASSPHETYGYTF.

V gene TRBV28 combines with J gene TRBJ1-2; 9 nucleotides align to TRBD1. This CDR3 has 16 amino acids. CDR1 is MDHEN and CDR2 is SYDVKM in the germline V gene. The V segment lost 9 bases and the J segment 2 bases; nucleotides outside the gene matches: 13. DNA of the CDR3: TGTGCCAGGCTCCCGGGACAGGGACAACACAACTATGGCTACACCTTC. Amino acid sequence: CARLPGQGQHNYGYTF.

This clone was picked up one time. V usage is TRBV2 and J usage is TRBJ2-7; D assignment may be TRBD1 or TRBD2 (5 bases each). Germline CDR1 reads SNHLY; CDR2 reads FYNNEI. This CDR3 has 15 amino acids. The ends were cut back, 1 base at V and 4 bases at J, with 14 bases in the middle. DNA for the CDR3: TGTGCCAGCAGTGAAGTTGGGGGTGTCGGTTACGAGCAGTACTTC. Its protein product is CASSEVGGVGYEQYF. Together with reference TRBV2 and TRBJ2-7, the CDR3 gives the full variable domain: EPEVTQTPSHQVTQMGQEVILRCVPISNHLYFYWYRQILGQKVEFLVSFYNNEISEKSEIFDDQFSVERPDGSNFTLKIRSTKLEDSAMYFCASSEVGGVGYEQYFGPGTRLTVT.

The chain employs TRBV5-1 and TRBJ2-3; tentatively, D is TRBD1 (6 bases). Germline V gives CDR1 SGHRS, CDR2 YFSETQ. The CDR3 totals 14 residues. Trimming cost V 3 bases and J 1 base, with 9 bases left between them. The DNA of the CDR3 is TGCGCCAGCAGCTCTAAGGGGGGCACAGATACGCAGTATTTT. Its protein is CASSSKGGTDTQYF.

The V call is TRBV7-9, the J call TRBJ2-1, with 9 bases aligning to TRBD2. The V and J ends lost 8 bases and 6 bases, in that order; junction bases with no gene match: 8. CDR1 and CDR2 from the germline V gene are SEHNR and FQNEAQ (reference sequence). This CDR3 region has 14 residues. CDR3 bases: TGTGCCAGCTCGACCGGGACTAGCCGCAATGAGCAGTTCTTC. This gives the protein CASSTGTSRNEQFF.

The chain employs TRBV7-9 and TRBJ1-4; D not certain. The CDR3 extends over 15 amino acids. V lost 1 base to trimming and J lost 7 bases, with 13 bases between them. Germline V gene data show CDR1 as SEHNR and CDR2 as FQNEAQ (reference sequence). CDR3 residues: CASSLVGSRVEKLFF. The CDR3 region has the DNA TGTGCCAGCAGCTTAGTCGGAAGCCGCGTTGAAAAACTGTTTTTT. The full variable domain, its missing parts supplied by reference TRBV7-9 and TRBJ1-4, is DTGVSQNPRHKITKRGQNVTFRCDPISEHNRLYWYRQTLGQGPEFLTYFQNEAQLEKSRLLSDRFSAERPKGSFSTLEIQRTEQGDSAMYLCASSLVGSRVEKLFFGSGTQLSVL.

The chain recombines TRBV19 with TRBJ2-7, with D possibly being TRBD2 (6 bases). This CDR3 has 15 residues. V lost 5 bases to trimming and J lost 1 base, with 15 bases between them. CDR1 is LNHDA and CDR2 is SQIVND in the germline V gene (reference sequence). CDR3 amino acids: CASSAVEGLSYEQYF. The CDR3 nucleotides read TGTGCCAGTAGTGCCGTAGAGGGACTGTCCTACGAGCAGTACTTC.

This chain joins TRBV9 and TRBJ2-1, with 10 nucleotides matching TRBD2. CDR1 is SGDLS and CDR2 is YYNGEE in the germline V gene. This CDR3 is built from 15 residues. J was trimmed by 6 bases and V by 1 base; bases with no gene match: 4. The CDR3, as DNA: TGTGCCAGCAGCGTATTTGCTAGCGGGAGCAATGAGCAGTTCTTC. Protein product: CASSVFASGSNEQFF.

This clone was observed a few times. This chain links TRBV7-2 with TRBJ2-2; D ambiguous. The V and J ends lost 5 bases and 6 bases respectively, with 13 bases between them. In germline, CDR1 is SGHTA, CDR2 FQGNSA. This CDR3 is built from 14 residues. This CDR3 is CASSNRNPPGELFF. The CDR3 DNA reads as TGTGCCAGCAGCAATCGGAACCCTCCCGGGGAGCTGTTTTTT.

The chain couples TRBV5-1 to TRBJ2-3; 13 nucleotides match TRBD2. Trimming cost V 4 bases and J 2 bases; bases outside gene matches: 4. This CDR3 spans 16 amino acids. Germline CDR1 SGHRS, CDR2 YFSETQ. The CDR3 DNA is TGCGCCAGCAGCCCGGGGACTAGCGGGAACACAGATACGCAGTATTTT. Protein: CASSPGTSGNTDTQYF.

The V gene is TRBV7-9, the J gene TRBJ2-5; D unclear. Gene TRBJ2-7 matches the end of the DNA better, so the J call may be wrong. The germline CDR1 and CDR2 sequences are SEHNR and FQNEAQ (reference sequence). This CDR3 is built from 15 residues. For the CDR3, the DNA is TGTGCCAGCAGCTTAGGCGGCGGCCTCGGCTACGAGCAGTACTTC. Protein sequence: CASSLGGGLGYEQYF.

The chain is built from TRBV9 and TRBJ1-2; weak D call: TRBD1 (5 bases). Germline CDR1 reads SGDLS; CDR2 reads YYNGEE. Trimming took 0 bases from V and 8 from J, leaving 17 bases between them. The CDR3 is 15 amino acids. CDR3 protein: CASSVEGDYLNGYTF. DNA of the CDR3: TGTGCCAGCAGCGTAGAAGGGGACTACCTTAACGGCTACACCTTC.

The chain joins TRBV19 to TRBJ2-1; D may be TRBD2 (6 bases). Germline V gene sequence: CDR1 LNHDA, CDR2 SQIVND (reference sequence). The V gene lost 1 base and the J gene lost 11 bases, with 18 bases spanning the gap. The CDR3 consists of 15 residues. CDR3 sequence reads: CASSIVRDSRNQQFF. The CDR3 region has the DNA TGTGCCAGTAGTATAGTCCGGGACTCCCGAAATCAGCAGTTCTTC.

The gene calls are TRBV30 and TRBJ1-1, with D perhaps TRBD1 (5 bases). Germline V gene data show CDR1 as GTSNPN and CDR2 as SVGIG (reference sequence). The length of the CDR3 is 14 residues. Trimming cost V 0 bases and J 5 bases, with 13 bases left between them. CDR3 protein: CAWSVWDRGTEAFF. The CDR3 region has the DNA TGTGCCTGGAGTGTATGGGACCGAGGGACTGAAGCTTTCTTT.

J is TRBJ2-7 and V is TRBV25-1, with D tentatively TRBD2 (6 bases). Germline CDR1 MGHDK, CDR2 SYGVNS. CDR3 length: 15 amino acids. The V end was cut by 1 base, the J end by 1 base, with 11 bases between. Written as DNA, the CDR3 is TGTGCCAGCAGTGAATCCCGGGAGTTATCCTACGAGCAGTACTTC. Protein product: CASSESRELSYEQYF.

J is TRBJ2-1 and V is TRBV18, with TRBD2 identical over 11 bases. The trim removed 2 bases at V and 8 bases at J, leaving 11 bases unmatched. CDR1 and CDR2 (germline): KGHSH, LQKENI. The CDR3 sequence is 17 residues long. CDR3 in amino acids: CASSPSQGSGRADEQFF. CDR3 bases: TGTGCCAGCTCACCATCCCAGGGTAGCGGGAGGGCCGATGAGCAGTTCTTC.

CDR3 amino acids: CASRGQANTGELFF. CDR3 bases: TGCGCCAGCAGGGGACAGGCTAACACCGGGGAGCTGTTTTTT. This chain links TRBV10-1 with TRBJ2-2; TRBD1 matches at 8 bases. Germline CDR1 and CDR2: WNHNN and SYGVQD (reference sequence). V trimming: 6 bases; J trimming: 2 bases; junction bases outside the gene matches: 2. The CDR3 has 14 residues.

The chain joins TRBV6-5 to TRBJ2-1; D not certain. There are 11 residues in the CDR3. Germline V CDR1 and CDR2: MNHEY, SVGAGI. V lost 2 bases and J lost 6, with 2 bases in between. The CDR3 reads CASSYRNEQFF. CDR3 sequence (DNA): TGTGCCAGCAGTTACCGCAATGAGCAGTTCTTC.

The chain combines TRBV7-9 with TRBJ2-1; TRBD2 agrees at 9 bases. Per germline, CDR1 SEHNR and CDR2 FQNEAQ (reference sequence). Germline trimming cut 1 base from V and 10 bases from J; bases unmatched to any gene: 8. There are 15 residues in the CDR3. CDR3 DNA sequence: TGTGCCAGCAGCTTAGGCGGTAGCGGGGGACTGGAGCAGTTCTTC. It encodes CASSLGGSGGLEQFF.

The rearrangement links TRBV7-8 to TRBJ2-5, with TRBD2 matching 8 bases. The CDR3 runs 15 residues. V lost 5 bases to trimming and J lost 1 base; unmatched junction nucleotides: 6. CDR1 SGHVS and CDR2 FQNEAQ come from the germline V gene. The CDR3 region is CASSPRRGVQETQYF. The DNA of the CDR3 is TGTGCCAGCAGCCCCCGGCGGGGGGTCCAAGAGACCCAGTACTTC.